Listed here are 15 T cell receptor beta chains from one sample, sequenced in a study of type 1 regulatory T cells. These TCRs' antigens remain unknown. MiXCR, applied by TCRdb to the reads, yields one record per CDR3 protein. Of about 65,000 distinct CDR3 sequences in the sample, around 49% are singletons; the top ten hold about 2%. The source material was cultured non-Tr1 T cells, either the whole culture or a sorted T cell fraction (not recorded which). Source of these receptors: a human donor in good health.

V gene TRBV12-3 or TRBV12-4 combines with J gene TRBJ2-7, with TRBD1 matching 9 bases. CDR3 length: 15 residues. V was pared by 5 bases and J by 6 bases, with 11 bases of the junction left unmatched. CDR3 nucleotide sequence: TGTGCCAGCAGTCCCGGGACAGGGAGTTCGGCCGAGCAGTACTTC. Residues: CASSPGTGSSAEQYF.

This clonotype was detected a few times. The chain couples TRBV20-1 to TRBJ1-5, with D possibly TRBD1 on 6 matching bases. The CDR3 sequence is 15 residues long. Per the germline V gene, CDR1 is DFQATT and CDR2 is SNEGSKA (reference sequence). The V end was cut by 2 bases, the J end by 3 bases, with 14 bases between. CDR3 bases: TGCAGTGCTAGAAATACAGGGTCCTCCAATCAGCCCCAGCATTTT. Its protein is CSARNTGSSNQPQHF.

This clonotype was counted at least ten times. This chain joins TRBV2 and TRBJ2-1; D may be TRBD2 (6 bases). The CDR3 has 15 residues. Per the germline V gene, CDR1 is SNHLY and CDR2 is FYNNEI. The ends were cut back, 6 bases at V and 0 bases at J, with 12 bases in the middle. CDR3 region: CASSSTGGSYNEQFF. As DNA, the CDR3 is TGTGCCAGCAGCTCGACCGGGGGCTCCTACAATGAGCAGTTCTTC.

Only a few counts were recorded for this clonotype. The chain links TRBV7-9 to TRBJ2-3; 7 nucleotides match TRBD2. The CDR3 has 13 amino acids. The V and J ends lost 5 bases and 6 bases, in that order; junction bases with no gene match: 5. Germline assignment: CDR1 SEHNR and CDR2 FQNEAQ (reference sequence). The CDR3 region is CASSVGTTDTQYF. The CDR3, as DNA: TGTGCCAGCAGCGTCGGGACTACCGATACGCAGTATTTT.

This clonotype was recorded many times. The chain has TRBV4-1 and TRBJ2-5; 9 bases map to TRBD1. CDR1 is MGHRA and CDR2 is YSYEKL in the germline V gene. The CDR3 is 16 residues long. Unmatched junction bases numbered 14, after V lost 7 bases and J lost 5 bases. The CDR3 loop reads CASTLGGTGFSETQYF. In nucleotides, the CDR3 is TGCGCCAGCACCCTGGGTGGGACAGGGTTTTCCGAGACCCAGTACTTC.

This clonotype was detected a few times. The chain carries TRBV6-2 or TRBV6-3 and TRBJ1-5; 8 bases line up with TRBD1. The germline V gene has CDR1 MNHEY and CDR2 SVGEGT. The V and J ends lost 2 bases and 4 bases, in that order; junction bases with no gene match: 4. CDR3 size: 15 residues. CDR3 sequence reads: CASSYPRGQNQPQHF. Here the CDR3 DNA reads TGTGCCAGCAGTTACCCCAGGGGGCAAAATCAGCCCCAGCATTTT.

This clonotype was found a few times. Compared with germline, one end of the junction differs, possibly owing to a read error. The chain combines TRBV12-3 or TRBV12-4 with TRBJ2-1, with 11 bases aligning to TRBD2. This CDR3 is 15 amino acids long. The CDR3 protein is CASRLAGGETNEQFF. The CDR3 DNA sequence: TGTGCCAGCAGGTTAGCGGGGGGGGAGACGAATGAGCAGTTCTTC.

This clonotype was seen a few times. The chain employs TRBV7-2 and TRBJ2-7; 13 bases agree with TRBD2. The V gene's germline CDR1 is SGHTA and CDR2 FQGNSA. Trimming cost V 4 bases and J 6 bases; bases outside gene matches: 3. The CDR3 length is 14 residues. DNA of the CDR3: TGTGCCAGCAGCTGGACTAGCGGGGGAGGCGAGCAGTACTTC. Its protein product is CASSWTSGGGEQYF.

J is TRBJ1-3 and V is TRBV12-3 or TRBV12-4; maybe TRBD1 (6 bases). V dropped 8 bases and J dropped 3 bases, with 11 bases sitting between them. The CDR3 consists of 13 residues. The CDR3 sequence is CASQTGFGNTIYF. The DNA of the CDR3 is TGTGCCAGCCAAACAGGGTTTGGAAACACCATATATTTT.

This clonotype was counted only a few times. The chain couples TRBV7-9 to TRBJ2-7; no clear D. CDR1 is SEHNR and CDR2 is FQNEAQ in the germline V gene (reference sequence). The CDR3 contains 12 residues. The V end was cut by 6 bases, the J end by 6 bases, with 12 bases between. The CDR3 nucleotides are TGTGCCAGCAGTCTAACCTCCATCGAGCAGTACTTC. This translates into CASSLTSIEQYF.

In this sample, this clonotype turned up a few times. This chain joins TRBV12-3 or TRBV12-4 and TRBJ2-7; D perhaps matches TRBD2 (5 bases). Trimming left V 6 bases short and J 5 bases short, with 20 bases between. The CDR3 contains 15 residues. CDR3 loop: CASSPTGVMSNEQYF. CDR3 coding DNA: TGTGCCAGCAGCCCTACCGGGGTAATGAGCAACGAGCAGTACTTC.

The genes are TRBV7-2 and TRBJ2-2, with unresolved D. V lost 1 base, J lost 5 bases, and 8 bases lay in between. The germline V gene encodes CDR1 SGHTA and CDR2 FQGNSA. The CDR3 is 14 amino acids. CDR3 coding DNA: TGTGCCAGCAGCTTAGAACAGATTACCGGGGAGCTGTTTTTT. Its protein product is CASSLEQITGELFF.

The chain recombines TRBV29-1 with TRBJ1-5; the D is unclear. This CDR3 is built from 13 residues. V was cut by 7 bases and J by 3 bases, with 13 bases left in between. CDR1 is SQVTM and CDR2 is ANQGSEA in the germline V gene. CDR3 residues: CSARWGNNQPQHF. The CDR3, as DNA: TGCAGCGCCCGGTGGGGTAACAATCAGCCCCAGCATTTT.

The CDR3 protein is CASSTAGQGFDEQFF. CDR3 in DNA: TGTGCCAGCAGCACCGCGGGACAGGGATTTGATGAGCAGTTCTTC. The chain is built from TRBV7-2 and TRBJ2-1; 9 bases fit TRBD1. Germline CDR1 SGHTA, CDR2 FQGNSA. CDR3 length: 15 amino acids. With V trimmed by 5 bases and J by 8 bases, 10 bases remained unmatched.

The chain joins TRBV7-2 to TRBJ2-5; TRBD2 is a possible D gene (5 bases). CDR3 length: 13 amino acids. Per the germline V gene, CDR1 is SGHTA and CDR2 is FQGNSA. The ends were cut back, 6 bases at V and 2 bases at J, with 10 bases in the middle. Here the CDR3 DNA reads TGTGCCAGCAGTTCCCGAGGGCAAGAGACCCAGTACTTC. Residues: CASSSRGQETQYF.